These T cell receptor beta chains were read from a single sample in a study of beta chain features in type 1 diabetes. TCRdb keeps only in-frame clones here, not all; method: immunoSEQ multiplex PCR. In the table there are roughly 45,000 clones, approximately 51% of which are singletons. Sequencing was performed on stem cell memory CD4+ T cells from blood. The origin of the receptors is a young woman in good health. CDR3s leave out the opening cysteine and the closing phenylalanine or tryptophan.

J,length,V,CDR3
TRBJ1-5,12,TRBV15,ATSRDQNNQPQH
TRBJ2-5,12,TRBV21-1,ASLGTVKKETQY
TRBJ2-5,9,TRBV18,ASSPSETQY
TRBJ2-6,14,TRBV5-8,ASSREQGFGANVLT
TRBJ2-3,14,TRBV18,ASSLTAAGATDTQY
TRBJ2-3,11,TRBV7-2,ASSLGQVDTQY
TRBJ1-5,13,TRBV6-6,AAKAGTGAYQPQH
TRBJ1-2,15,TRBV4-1,ASSQDSWAVGNYGYT
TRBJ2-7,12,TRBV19,ASSPRQGRHEQY
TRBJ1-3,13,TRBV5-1,ASSMHAGRGNTIY
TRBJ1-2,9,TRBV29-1,SVTYNYGYT
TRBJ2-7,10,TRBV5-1,ASSVTGNQQY
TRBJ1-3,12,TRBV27,ASSLQGSGNTIY
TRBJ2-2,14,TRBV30,AWSDTPGRGTGELF
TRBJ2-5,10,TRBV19,ASSIPPGAQY
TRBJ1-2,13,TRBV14,ASSQAQGHYYGYT
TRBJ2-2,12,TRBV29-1,SVGDRTNTGELF
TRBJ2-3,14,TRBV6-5,ASSYSFGLSTDTQY
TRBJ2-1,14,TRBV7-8,ASSLRFTGGNNEQF